There are a few counts of the clone carrying this T cell receptor (beta chain). This specimen belongs to a study of blood T cell repertoires in COVID-19. Background on the study: Whether acute or convalescent, the COVID-19 samples came from the United States, Italy and Spain. The cDNA or gDNA used as material had been derived from T cells, B-cell-depleted T cells, or PBMCs.

Assay: immunoSEQ multiplex PCR; the TCRdb copy retains only in-frame clones and omits some. This table holds a few hundred thousand clones, 70% to 90% found once. The sequencing input was peripheral blood. This TCR was sampled from a man in his fifties with active or convalescent COVID-19.

CDR3 in amino acids: CASSYSQRDGYTF. The CDR3 DNA is TGTGCCAGCAGTTACTCTCAACGAGATGGCTACACCTTC. The rearrangement uses TRBV6-5 and TRBJ1-2; D remains unclear. Germline CDR1 MNHEY, CDR2 SVGAGI. The CDR3 runs to 13 residues. Trimming shortened V by 0 bases and J by 6 bases, and 8 bases separated the two germline ends.